The table lists the clone carrying this T cell receptor beta chain with many counts. The antigen remains undetermined. The authors produced cDNA by 5'RACE using 10-nucleotide random UMIs. From the 5' RACE reads, TCRdb called clonotypes with MiXCR, one entry per CDR3 protein. The sample has roughly 30,000 distinct CDR3 sequences, about 7% seen once; the top ten hold more than 8.5%. This record belongs to a study of neurological immune-mediated disorders. From 2 million PBMCs stored at -80 C, the unsorted libraries were generated. CDR3 length equals 13 residues. The ends were cut back, 5 bases at V and 5 bases at J, with 10 bases in the middle. The germline CDR1 and CDR2 sequences are SGHVS and FQNEAQ. Findings of the study overall: Among expanded clones, no CDR3 amino acid sequences were shared across subjects, a pattern suggesting private repertoires in all groups. HTLV-1-associated myelopathy ranked highest for TCR clonal expansion and multiple sclerosis lowest, beneath healthy controls.

This rearrangement joins TRBV7-8 to TRBJ2-1, with D tentatively TRBD1 (6 bases). This receptor was identified in a woman in her forties or fifties in good health. The specimen was PBMCs. The CDR3 sequence: CASSLQGDNEQFF. The CDR3 region has the DNA TGTGCCAGCAGCCTACAGGGCGACAATGAGCAGTTCTTC.